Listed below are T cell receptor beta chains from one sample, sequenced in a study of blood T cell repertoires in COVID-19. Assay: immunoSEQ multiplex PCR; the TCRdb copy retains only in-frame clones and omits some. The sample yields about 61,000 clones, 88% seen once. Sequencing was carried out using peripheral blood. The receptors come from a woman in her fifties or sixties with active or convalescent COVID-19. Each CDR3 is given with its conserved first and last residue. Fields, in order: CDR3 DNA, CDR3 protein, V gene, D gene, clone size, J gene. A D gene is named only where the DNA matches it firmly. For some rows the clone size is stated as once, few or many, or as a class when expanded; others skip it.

CDR3 DNA: TGTGCCAGCAGGGGGACGATGAACGGGAGTGGTCTCCAAGAGACCCAGTACTTC; CDR3 protein: CASRGTMNGSGLQETQYF; V gene: TRBV27; D gene: .; clone size: .; J gene: TRBJ2-5
CDR3 DNA: TGCGCCAGCAGCTGGGGAGGACTAGCGGGCACAGATACGCAGTATTTT; CDR3 protein: CASSWGGLAGTDTQYF; V gene: TRBV5-1; D gene: TRBD2; clone size: .; J gene: TRBJ2-3
CDR3 DNA: TGTGCCAGCAGCGTAGTGACGGGAGGAGGGACCGGGGAGCTGTTTTTT; CDR3 protein: CASSVVTGGGTGELFF; V gene: TRBV9; D gene: TRBD2; clone size: once; J gene: TRBJ2-2
CDR3 DNA: TGTGCCAGCAGCCTAATGGGGACTAGCGACTACAATGAGCAGTTCTTC; CDR3 protein: CASSLMGTSDYNEQFF; V gene: TRBV3-1/TRBV3-2; D gene: TRBD2; clone size: .; J gene: TRBJ2-1
CDR3 DNA: TGTGCCAGCAGCTTGGGTCTCGGTGGGGGGGAGACCCAGTACTTC; CDR3 protein: CASSLGLGGGETQYF; V gene: TRBV5-6; D gene: .; clone size: .; J gene: TRBJ2-5
CDR3 DNA: TGTGCCAGCTCGCCCGGGGGGCCCAGGGGAGGCTACACCTTC; CDR3 protein: CASSPGGPRGGYTF; V gene: TRBV25-1; D gene: .; clone size: .; J gene: TRBJ1-2
CDR3 DNA: TGCAGCGTTGGTTCAGGTTCCCCTTTTTCCTACGAGCAGTACTTC; CDR3 protein: CSVGSGSPFSYEQYF; V gene: TRBV29-1; D gene: .; clone size: .; J gene: TRBJ2-7
CDR3 DNA: TGCGCCAGCAGCTTCTTAGGTGTACCGGCAGGGGTCAGAGAGACCCAGTACTTC; CDR3 protein: CASSFLGVPAGVRETQYF; V gene: TRBV5-1; D gene: .; clone size: .; J gene: TRBJ2-5
CDR3 DNA: TGTGCCAGCAGCCTCCTAGCGGGAGCCCGTATGGATGAGCAGTTCTTC; CDR3 protein: CASSLLAGARMDEQFF; V gene: TRBV11-2; D gene: TRBD2; clone size: .; J gene: TRBJ2-1
CDR3 DNA: TGTGCCAGCAGTCGCGAGACCTACGAGCAGTACTTC; CDR3 protein: CASSRETYEQYF; V gene: TRBV13; D gene: .; clone size: .; J gene: TRBJ2-7
CDR3 DNA: TGTGCCAGTAGTATAGGACCTCGGGGGGTAGGGGGTCAGCCCCAGCATTTT; CDR3 protein: CASSIGPRGVGGQPQHF; V gene: TRBV19; D gene: .; clone size: .; J gene: TRBJ1-5
CDR3 DNA: TGTGCCAGTAGTATGACAGGGTCCTTGGAGCCCCAGCATTTT; CDR3 protein: CASSMTGSLEPQHF; V gene: TRBV19; D gene: TRBD1; clone size: few; J gene: TRBJ1-5
CDR3 DNA: TGTGCCAGCAGCTTAATGTCCGAAAACATTCAGTACTTC; CDR3 protein: CASSLMSENIQYF; V gene: TRBV7-3; D gene: .; clone size: .; J gene: TRBJ2-4
CDR3 DNA: TGTGCCAGTAGTACCCCCTCGGGACAGGGTGGGCAGCCCCAGCATTTT; CDR3 protein: CASSTPSGQGGQPQHF; V gene: TRBV19; D gene: TRBD1; clone size: once; J gene: TRBJ1-5
CDR3 DNA: TGCGCCAGCAGTGTGTTAGGGGGTGGTGAGCAGTTCTTC; CDR3 protein: CASSVLGGGEQFF; V gene: TRBV10-1; D gene: .; clone size: .; J gene: TRBJ2-1
CDR3 DNA: TGTGCCAGCAGCTTCGGTGGGACACCATACAATGAGCAGTTCTTC; CDR3 protein: CASSFGGTPYNEQFF; V gene: TRBV5-8; D gene: .; clone size: .; J gene: TRBJ2-1
CDR3 DNA: TGTGCCAGCAGCCACAGGGCAGGGGGTGAAAAACTGTTTTTT; CDR3 protein: CASSHRAGGEKLFF; V gene: TRBV3-1/TRBV3-2; D gene: TRBD1; clone size: .; J gene: TRBJ1-4
CDR3 DNA: TGTGCCAGTAGCCCAGGGGTTCGGCCCCAGCATTTT; CDR3 protein: CASSPGVRPQHF; V gene: TRBV19; D gene: .; clone size: .; J gene: TRBJ1-5
CDR3 DNA: TGCGCCAGCAGCTTACAGCGGGCCTACGAGCAGTACTTC; CDR3 protein: CASSLQRAYEQYF; V gene: TRBV5-1; D gene: .; clone size: .; J gene: TRBJ2-7
CDR3 DNA: TGCGCCAGCAGTACAGGCCTGTCTGACACAGATACGCAGTATTTT; CDR3 protein: CASSTGLSDTDTQYF; V gene: TRBV5-1; D gene: .; clone size: .; J gene: TRBJ2-3
CDR3 DNA: TGTGCCAGCAGCCAGAGAGTGCAGCGCCTCTCCGCAGATACGCAGTATTTT; CDR3 protein: CASSQRVQRLSADTQYF; V gene: TRBV3-1/TRBV3-2; D gene: .; clone size: .; J gene: TRBJ2-3
CDR3 DNA: TGTGCCAGCAGGTCAGCGTACGAGCAGTACTTC; CDR3 protein: CASRSAYEQYF; V gene: TRBV2; D gene: .; clone size: .; J gene: TRBJ2-7
CDR3 DNA: TGTGCCAGCAGTCCTCTATTTCCCGGGACTAGCGGGACCCGAGTCACAGATACGCAGTATTTT; CDR3 protein: CASSPLFPGTSGTRVTDTQYF; V gene: TRBV6-6; D gene: TRBD2; clone size: .; J gene: TRBJ2-3
CDR3 DNA: TGTGCCAGTAGTATTGGACAGGAGGGATATGGCTACACCTTC; CDR3 protein: CASSIGQEGYGYTF; V gene: TRBV19; D gene: TRBD1; clone size: .; J gene: TRBJ1-2
CDR3 DNA: TGTGCCAGCAGCTTAGGGGGTAGCGGGAACACCGGGGAGCTGTTTTTT; CDR3 protein: CASSLGGSGNTGELFF; V gene: TRBV7-8; D gene: .; clone size: .; J gene: TRBJ2-2
CDR3 DNA: TGTGCCAGCAGACAGGGGGCCGGCTACACCGGGGAGCTGTTTTTT; CDR3 protein: CASRQGAGYTGELFF; V gene: TRBV2; D gene: TRBD1; clone size: .; J gene: TRBJ2-2
CDR3 DNA: TGTGCCAGTAGCCTAGCGGGAGGGGCCGGCACAGATACGCAGTATTTT; CDR3 protein: CASSLAGGAGTDTQYF; V gene: TRBV19; D gene: TRBD2; clone size: .; J gene: TRBJ2-3
CDR3 DNA: TGTGCCAGCAGTACACCGGGACAGGGGGTGTCCGGGTACCCCTACGAGCAGTACTTC; CDR3 protein: CASSTPGQGVSGYPYEQYF; V gene: TRBV6-2/TRBV6-3; D gene: TRBD1; clone size: .; J gene: TRBJ2-7
CDR3 DNA: TGTGCCAGCAGTTTAATGATAGGGGACAGTTATGGCTACACCTTC; CDR3 protein: CASSLMIGDSYGYTF; V gene: TRBV27; D gene: TRBD1; clone size: .; J gene: TRBJ1-2
CDR3 DNA: TGTGCCAGTAGTATCGGTGGGGGGTCAACTAATGAAAAACTGTTTTTT; CDR3 protein: CASSIGGGSTNEKLFF; V gene: TRBV19; D gene: .; clone size: .; J gene: TRBJ1-4
CDR3 DNA: TGTGCCAGCAGTCGGGACAGTTTGAACACTGAAGCTTTCTTT; CDR3 protein: CASSRDSLNTEAFF; V gene: TRBV5-4; D gene: TRBD1; clone size: few; J gene: TRBJ1-1
CDR3 DNA: TGTGCCAGCAGCCCCAGGGCCGGCGGGGAGCTGTTTTTT; CDR3 protein: CASSPRAGGELFF; V gene: TRBV12-3/TRBV12-4; D gene: .; clone size: once; J gene: TRBJ2-2
CDR3 DNA: TGCGCCAGCAGCGACAGGGGTAGGGTCTACGAGCAGTACTTC; CDR3 protein: CASSDRGRVYEQYF; V gene: TRBV5-1; D gene: TRBD1; clone size: .; J gene: TRBJ2-7
CDR3 DNA: TGTGCCAGCAGCCATCTTGGCGAGGATGAAAAACTGTTTTTT; CDR3 protein: CASSHLGEDEKLFF; V gene: TRBV14; D gene: .; clone size: .; J gene: TRBJ1-4
CDR3 DNA: TGTGCCAGCAGTTTATTGGGACTAGCGGGAGGCAATGAGCAGTTCTTC; CDR3 protein: CASSLLGLAGGNEQFF; V gene: TRBV27; D gene: TRBD2; clone size: .; J gene: TRBJ2-1
CDR3 DNA: TGTGCCAGCTCACGTAGGGAGGTAGAGACCCAGTACTTC; CDR3 protein: CASSRREVETQYF; V gene: TRBV18; D gene: .; clone size: .; J gene: TRBJ2-5
CDR3 DNA: TGTGCCAGCAGCTCGGGACGGGAGTTCCACGAGCAGTACTTC; CDR3 protein: CASSSGREFHEQYF; V gene: TRBV11-2; D gene: .; clone size: once; J gene: TRBJ2-7
CDR3 DNA: TGTGCCAGCAGTGATCCCCCCCTCGCGGGAGGGGTCAATGAGCAGTTCTTC; CDR3 protein: CASSDPPLAGGVNEQFF; V gene: TRBV25-1; D gene: TRBD2; clone size: .; J gene: TRBJ2-1
CDR3 DNA: TGTGCCAGCAGCCCCGCGGGCTTCACAGATACGCAGTATTTT; CDR3 protein: CASSPAGFTDTQYF; V gene: TRBV7-3; D gene: .; clone size: .; J gene: TRBJ2-3
CDR3 DNA: TGTGCCAGCGCTACCTTGAACACTGAAGCTTTCTTT; CDR3 protein: CASATLNTEAFF; V gene: TRBV7-9; D gene: .; clone size: .; J gene: TRBJ1-1